The 20 T cell receptor beta chains presented below share a single source sample, sequenced in a study of blood T cell repertoires in COVID-19. Measured with immunoSEQ multiplex PCR; TCRdb has only the in-frame clones, and not every one. The sample records a few hundred thousand clones, approximately 93% being singletons. Specimen: PBMCs or T cells enriched from blood (not recorded which). The receptors here all came from a woman aged 40-49 years who had been exposed to COVID-19.

The V call is TRBV30, the J call TRBJ2-7, with D perhaps matching TRBD1 (5 bases). The CDR3 extends over 14 amino acids. CDR1 and CDR2 from the germline V gene are GTSNPN and SVGIG (reference sequence). Trimming pared 3 bases from V and 0 bases from J, leaving 12 bases between. CDR3 sequence (DNA): TGTGCCTGGAGGGCCGTCGACAGCTCCTACGAGCAGTACTTC. It codes for CAWRAVDSSYEQYF.

The CDR3 spells CAWTRQGTVGDSPLHF. CDR3 DNA sequence: TGTGCCTGGACCCGACAGGGGACGGTGGGGGATTCACCCCTCCACTTT. The rearrangement uses TRBV30 and TRBJ1-6; 8 bases line up with TRBD1. The CDR3 sequence is 16 residues long. CDR1 and CDR2 (germline): GTSNPN, SVGIG (reference sequence). Unmatched junction bases numbered 13, after V lost 4 bases and J lost 8 bases.

The genes are TRBV7-6 and TRBJ2-2; D not resolved. The CDR3 sequence is 15 residues long. Germline CDR1 SGHVS, CDR2 FNYEAQ. Trimming removed 1 base from V and 1 base from J, with 7 bases in between. The CDR3 protein is CASSLVNGNTGELFF. The CDR3 region has the DNA TGTGCCAGCAGCTTAGTGAACGGGAACACCGGGGAGCTGTTTTTT. Combining the CDR3 with reference TRBV7-6 and TRBJ2-2 gives the whole variable domain GAGVSQSPRYKVTKRGQDVALRCDPISGHVSLYWYRQALGQGPEFLTYFNYEAQQDKSGLPNDRFSAERPEGSISTLTIQRTEQRDSAMYRCASSLVNGNTGELFFGEGSRLTVL.

CDR3 sequence (DNA): TGCGCCAGCAGCTTGGTTGGGGCAGGGGGCCTCTCTGGAAACACCATATATTTT. Amino acid sequence: CASSLVGAGGLSGNTIYF. The chain joins TRBV5-1 to TRBJ1-3; 8 bases line up with TRBD1. Germline V gene sequence: CDR1 SGHRS, CDR2 YFSETQ. This CDR3 has 18 residues. The V and J ends lost 0 bases and 0 bases, in that order; junction bases with no gene match: 8.

The chain's CDR3 is CASSTLGRGDTQYF. CDR3 DNA: TGTGCCAGTAGTACCCTGGGTCGCGGAGATACGCAGTATTTT. The V and J genes are TRBV19 and TRBJ2-3; D gene ambiguous. The germline gives CDR1 LNHDA, CDR2 SQIVND (reference sequence). Trimming stripped 4 bases from V and 5 bases from J, with 13 bases between. The CDR3 extends over 14 amino acids.

V usage is TRBV12-3 or TRBV12-4 and J usage is TRBJ1-1; D is uncertain. V was cut by 3 bases and J by 5 bases, with 7 bases left in between. The CDR3 contains 12 residues. The CDR3: CASSLLSTEAFF. DNA of the CDR3: TGTGCCAGCAGTTTGCTAAGTACTGAAGCTTTCTTT.

The genes are TRBV27 and TRBJ2-5, with D tentatively TRBD2 (5 bases). The germline V gene has CDR1 MNHEY and CDR2 SMNVEV (reference sequence). The CDR3 loop spans 15 amino acids. Deletions cut 2 bases from V and 5 bases from J, with 15 bases between. CDR3: CASSLGFSGLETQYF. CDR3 DNA sequence: TGTGCCAGCAGTTTAGGGTTTTCGGGATTGGAGACCCAGTACTTC.

The chain uses TRBV28 and TRBJ2-5; 9 bases map to TRBD2. CDR1 and CDR2 (germline): MDHEN, SYDVKM. V trimming: 2 bases; J trimming: 9 bases; junction bases outside the gene matches: 13. The CDR3 loop spans 16 amino acids. CDR3 region: CASSLPSGNQDVAQYF. The CDR3 DNA reads as TGTGCCAGCAGTTTACCTAGCGGGAATCAAGATGTGGCCCAGTACTTC.

At least ten counts were recorded for this clone. The chain recombines TRBV6-4 with TRBJ2-2; the D gene is possibly TRBD2 (7 bases). The CDR3 totals 15 residues. Deletions cut 2 bases from V and 6 bases from J, with 13 bases between. Per germline, CDR1 MRHNA and CDR2 SNTAGT. The DNA for the CDR3 is TGTGCCAGCAGTGACACCGACGGGGGGCCCGGGGAGCTGTTTTTT. Amino acids: CASSDTDGGPGELFF.

V is TRBV7-2 and J is TRBJ2-3; D is unresolved. The germline V gene has CDR1 SGHTA and CDR2 FQGNSA. With 4 bases removed from V and 6 bases from J, the gap between germline ends came to 20 bases. This CDR3 region has 16 residues. The CDR3 coding sequence is TGTGCCAGCAGCTCCCGCCGTCGTTCAGGTTGGGATACGCAGTATTTT. Translating gives CASSSRRRSGWDTQYF.

The chain uses TRBV5-1 and TRBJ2-7, with D possibly matching TRBD2 (6 bases). V was shortened by 3 bases and J by 2 bases, with 24 bases between the two germline ends. Germline V lookup: CDR1 SGHRS, CDR2 YFSETQ. This CDR3 spans 18 amino acids. The CDR3 sequence: CASSSGVTRGISTYEQYF. The DNA for the CDR3 is TGCGCCAGCAGCTCTGGAGTGACTAGGGGAATATCAACCTACGAGCAGTACTTC.

Only a few counts were recorded for this clone. The V gene is TRBV5-5, the J gene TRBJ2-7; D may be TRBD1 (5 bases). Germline lookup yields CDR1 SGHKS and CDR2 YYEKEE (reference sequence). The CDR3 spans 13 residues. V shed 2 bases and J shed 5 bases, with 11 bases lying between them. The CDR3 coding sequence is TGTGCCAGCAGCTTTAGACAGTCCGACGAGCAGTACTTC. It codes for CASSFRQSDEQYF. Full variable domain (rest looked up from reference TRBV5-5 and TRBJ2-7): DAGVTQSPTHLIKTRGQQVTLRCSPISGHKSVSWYQQVLGQGPQFIFQYYEKEERGRGNFPDRFSARQFPNYSSELNVNALLLGDSALYLCASSFRQSDEQYFGPGTRLTVT.

This clone turned up a few times. The chain combines TRBV7-9 with TRBJ1-1; no firm D call. Per germline, CDR1 SEHNR and CDR2 FQNEAQ (reference sequence). The V end was cut by 5 bases, the J end by 11 bases, with 18 bases between. This CDR3 region has 13 residues. The CDR3 bases are TGTGCCAGCAGCGCCGACCAGACTAAGTTGGCTTTCTTT. Translating gives CASSADQTKLAFF. Drawing the rest from reference TRBV7-9 and TRBJ1-1, the complete variable domain is DTGVSQNPRHKITKRGQNVTFRCDPISEHNRLYWYRQTLGQGPEFLTYFQNEAQLEKSRLLSDRFSAERPKGSFSTLEIQRTEQGDSAMYLCASSADQTKLAFFGQGTRLTVV.

Here the CDR3 reads CASSPLGEGREQFF. Written as DNA, the CDR3 is TGTGCCAGCAGCCCCCTAGGGGAGGGCCGTGAGCAGTTCTTC. The chain combines TRBV7-2 with TRBJ2-1; the match to TRBD2 covers 7 bases. From germline, CDR1 is SGHTA and CDR2 FQGNSA. V lost 5 bases and J lost 9; bases outside the gene matches: 10. The CDR3 is made up of 14 amino acids.

The chain uses TRBV4-3 and TRBJ2-1, with TRBD2 matching over 15 bases. Germline V gives CDR1 LGHNA, CDR2 YSLEER. The CDR3 sequence is 17 residues long. Germline trimming cut 0 bases from V and 6 bases from J; bases unmatched to any gene: 3. CDR3 coding DNA: TGCGCCAGCAGCCAAGAGGGACTAGCGGGAGGAGCCAATGAGCAGTTCTTC. It specifies CASSQEGLAGGANEQFF.

The chain uses TRBV9 and TRBJ2-3, with TRBD1 matching over 9 bases. Germline V CDR1 and CDR2: SGDLS, YYNGEE. The CDR3 length is 15 residues. The J segment lost 2 bases and the V segment lost 3 bases, leaving 4 bases of the junction unmatched. The CDR3 DNA follows: TGTGCCAGCAGCGGGGGACAGGGTTACACAGATACGCAGTATTTT. As protein: CASSGGQGYTDTQYF.

The chain has TRBV4-3 and TRBJ1-2, with 8 bases lining up with TRBD1. The germline V gene encodes CDR1 LGHNA and CDR2 YSLEER. The V gene end was trimmed by 3 bases and the J gene end by 4 bases; junction bases not matched to a gene: 7. The CDR3 covers 15 residues. The CDR3 loop is CASSQSGGAGYGYTF. The CDR3 region has the DNA TGCGCCAGCAGCCAGTCAGGGGGCGCCGGCTATGGCTACACCTTC.

CDR3 nucleotide sequence: TGCAGCGTTGAAAGGGGCCTGAACACTGAAGCTTTCTTT. It yields the protein CSVERGLNTEAFF. The gene calls are TRBV29-1 and TRBJ1-1, with D tentatively TRBD1 (5 bases). Trimming took 2 bases from V and 0 from J, leaving 7 bases between them. The germline V gene encodes CDR1 SQVTM and CDR2 ANQGSEA. The CDR3 is 13 residues long.

CDR3 region: CASSLPKAGGRWTEAFF. The CDR3 bases are TGTGCCAGCAGCTTGCCGAAAGCAGGGGGCAGGTGGACTGAAGCTTTCTTT. The genes are TRBV7-2 and TRBJ1-1; 8 bases agree with TRBD1. The germline V gene encodes CDR1 SGHTA and CDR2 FQGNSA. The trim removed 3 bases at V and 5 bases at J, leaving 14 bases unmatched. The CDR3 is 17 amino acids.

The chain couples TRBV11-3 to TRBJ1-2; the D gene is possibly TRBD1 (5 bases). Germline V CDR1 and CDR2: SGHNT, YENEEA. Between the trimmed V and J ends, which lost 5 bases and 5 bases, there was a span of 15 bases. The CDR3 sequence is 14 residues long. This CDR3 reads CASSQSAQGYGYTF. The CDR3 DNA follows: TGTGCCAGCAGCCAAAGCGCCCAGGGATATGGCTACACCTTC.